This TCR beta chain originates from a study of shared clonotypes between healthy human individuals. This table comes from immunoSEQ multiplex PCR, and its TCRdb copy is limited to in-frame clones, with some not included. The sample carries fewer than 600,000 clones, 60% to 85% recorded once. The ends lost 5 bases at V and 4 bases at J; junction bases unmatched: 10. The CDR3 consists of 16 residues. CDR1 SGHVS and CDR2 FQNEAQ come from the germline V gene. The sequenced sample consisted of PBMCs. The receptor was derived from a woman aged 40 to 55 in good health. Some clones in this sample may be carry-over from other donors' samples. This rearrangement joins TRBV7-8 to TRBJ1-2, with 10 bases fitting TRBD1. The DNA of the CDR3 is TGTGCCAGCAGCGCCCAATCAGGGACAGGGGTCTATGGCTACACCTTC. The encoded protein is CASSAQSGTGVYGYTF.